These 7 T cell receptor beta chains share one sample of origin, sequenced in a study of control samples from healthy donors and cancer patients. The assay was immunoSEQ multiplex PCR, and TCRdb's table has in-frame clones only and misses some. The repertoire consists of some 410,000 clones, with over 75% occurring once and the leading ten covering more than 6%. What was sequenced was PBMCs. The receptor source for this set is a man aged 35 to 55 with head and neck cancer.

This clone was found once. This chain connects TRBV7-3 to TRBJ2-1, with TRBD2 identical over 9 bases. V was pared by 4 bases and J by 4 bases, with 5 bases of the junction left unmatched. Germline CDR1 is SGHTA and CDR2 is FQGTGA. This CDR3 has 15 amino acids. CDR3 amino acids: CASSSGTSLYNEQFF. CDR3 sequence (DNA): TGTGCCAGCAGCTCGGGGACTAGCTTATACAATGAGCAGTTCTTC.

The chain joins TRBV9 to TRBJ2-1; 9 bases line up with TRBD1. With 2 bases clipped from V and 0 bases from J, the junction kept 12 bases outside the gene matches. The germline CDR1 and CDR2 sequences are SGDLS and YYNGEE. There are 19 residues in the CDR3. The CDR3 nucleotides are TGTGCCAGCAGCGTTCTACAGGGGGCGTCTCTCCACTCCTACAATGAGCAGTTCTTC. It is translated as CASSVLQGASLHSYNEQFF.

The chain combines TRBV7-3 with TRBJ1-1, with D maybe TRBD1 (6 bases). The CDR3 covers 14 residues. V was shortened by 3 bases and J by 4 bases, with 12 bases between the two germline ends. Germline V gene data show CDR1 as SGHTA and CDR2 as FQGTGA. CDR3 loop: CASSLTHRATEAFF. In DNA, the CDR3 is TGTGCCAGCAGCTTGACTCACAGGGCCACTGAAGCTTTCTTT.

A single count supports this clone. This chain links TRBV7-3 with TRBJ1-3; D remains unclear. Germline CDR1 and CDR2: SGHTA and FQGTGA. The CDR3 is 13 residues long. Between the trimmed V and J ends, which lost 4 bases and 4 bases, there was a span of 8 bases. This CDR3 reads CASSSFLGNTIYF. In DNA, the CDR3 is TGTGCCAGCAGCTCATTCTTGGGAAACACCATATATTTT. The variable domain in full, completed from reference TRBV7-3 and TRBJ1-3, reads GAGVSQTPSNKVTEKGKYVELRCDPISGHTALYWYRQSLGQGPEFLIYFQGTGAADDSGLPNDRFFAVRPEGSVSTLKIQRTERGDSAVYLCASSSFLGNTIYFGEGSWLTVV.

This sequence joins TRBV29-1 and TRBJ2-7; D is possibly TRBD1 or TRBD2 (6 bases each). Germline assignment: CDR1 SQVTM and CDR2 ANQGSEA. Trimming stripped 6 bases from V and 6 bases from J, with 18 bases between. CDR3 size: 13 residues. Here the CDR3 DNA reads TGCAGCGTGGCCCGGGGGCCAGGTGGCGAGCAGTACTTC. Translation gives CSVARGPGGEQYF.

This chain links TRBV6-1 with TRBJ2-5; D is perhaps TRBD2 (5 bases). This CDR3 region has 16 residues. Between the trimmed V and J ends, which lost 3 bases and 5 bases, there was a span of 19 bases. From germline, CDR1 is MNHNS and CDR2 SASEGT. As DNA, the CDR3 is TGTGCCAGCAGTGAGAGGGTTTTGGTTCGTGGGGAGACCCAGTACTTC. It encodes CASSERVLVRGETQYF.

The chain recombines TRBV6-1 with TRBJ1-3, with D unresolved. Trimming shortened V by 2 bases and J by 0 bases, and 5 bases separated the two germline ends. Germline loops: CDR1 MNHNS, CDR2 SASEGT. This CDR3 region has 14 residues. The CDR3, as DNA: TGTGCCAGCAGTGAATGGAGCTCTGGAAACACCATATATTTT. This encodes CASSEWSSGNTIYF.